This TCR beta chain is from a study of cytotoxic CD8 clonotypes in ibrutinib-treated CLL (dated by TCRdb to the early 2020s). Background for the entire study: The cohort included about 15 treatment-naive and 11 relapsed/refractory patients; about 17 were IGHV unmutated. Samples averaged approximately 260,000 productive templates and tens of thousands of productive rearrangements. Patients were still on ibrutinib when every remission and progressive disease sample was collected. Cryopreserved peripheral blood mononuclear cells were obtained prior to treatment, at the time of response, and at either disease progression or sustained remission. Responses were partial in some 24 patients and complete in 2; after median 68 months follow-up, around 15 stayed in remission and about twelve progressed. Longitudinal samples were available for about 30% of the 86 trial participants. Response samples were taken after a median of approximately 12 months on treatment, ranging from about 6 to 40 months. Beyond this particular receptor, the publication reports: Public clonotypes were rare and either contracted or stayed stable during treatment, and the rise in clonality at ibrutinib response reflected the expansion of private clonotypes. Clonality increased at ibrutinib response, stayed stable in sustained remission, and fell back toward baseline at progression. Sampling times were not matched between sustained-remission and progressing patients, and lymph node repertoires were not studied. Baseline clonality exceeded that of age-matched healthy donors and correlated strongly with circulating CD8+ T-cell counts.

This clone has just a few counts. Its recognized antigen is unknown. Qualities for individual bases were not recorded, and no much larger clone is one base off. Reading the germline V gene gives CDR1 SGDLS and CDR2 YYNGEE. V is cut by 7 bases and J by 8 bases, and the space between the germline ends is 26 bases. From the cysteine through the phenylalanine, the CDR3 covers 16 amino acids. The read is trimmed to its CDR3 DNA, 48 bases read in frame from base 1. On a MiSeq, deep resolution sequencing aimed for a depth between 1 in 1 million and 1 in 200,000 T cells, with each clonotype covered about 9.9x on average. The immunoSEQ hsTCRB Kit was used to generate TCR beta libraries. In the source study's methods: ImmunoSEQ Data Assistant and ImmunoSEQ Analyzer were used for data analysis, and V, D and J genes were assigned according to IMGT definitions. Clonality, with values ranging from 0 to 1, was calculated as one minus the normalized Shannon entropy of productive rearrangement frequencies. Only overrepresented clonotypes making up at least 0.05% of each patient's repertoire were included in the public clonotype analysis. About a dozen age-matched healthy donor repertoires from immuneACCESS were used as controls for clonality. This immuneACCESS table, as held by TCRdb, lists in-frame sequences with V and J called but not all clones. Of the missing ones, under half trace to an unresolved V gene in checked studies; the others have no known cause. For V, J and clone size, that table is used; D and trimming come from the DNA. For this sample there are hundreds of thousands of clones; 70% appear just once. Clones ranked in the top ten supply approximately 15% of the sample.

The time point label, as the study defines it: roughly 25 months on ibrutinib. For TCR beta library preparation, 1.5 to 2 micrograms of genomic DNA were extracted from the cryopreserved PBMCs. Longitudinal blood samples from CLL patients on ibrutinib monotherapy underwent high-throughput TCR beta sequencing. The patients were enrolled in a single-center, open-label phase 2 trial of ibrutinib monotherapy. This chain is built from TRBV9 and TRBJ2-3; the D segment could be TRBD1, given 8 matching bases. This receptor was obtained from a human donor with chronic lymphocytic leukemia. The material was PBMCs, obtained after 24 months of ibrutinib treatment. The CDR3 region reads CASALQGAGDYGTQYF. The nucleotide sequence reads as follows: TGTGCCAGCGCCTTGCAGGGGGCGGGAGATTATGGTACGCAGTATTTT.